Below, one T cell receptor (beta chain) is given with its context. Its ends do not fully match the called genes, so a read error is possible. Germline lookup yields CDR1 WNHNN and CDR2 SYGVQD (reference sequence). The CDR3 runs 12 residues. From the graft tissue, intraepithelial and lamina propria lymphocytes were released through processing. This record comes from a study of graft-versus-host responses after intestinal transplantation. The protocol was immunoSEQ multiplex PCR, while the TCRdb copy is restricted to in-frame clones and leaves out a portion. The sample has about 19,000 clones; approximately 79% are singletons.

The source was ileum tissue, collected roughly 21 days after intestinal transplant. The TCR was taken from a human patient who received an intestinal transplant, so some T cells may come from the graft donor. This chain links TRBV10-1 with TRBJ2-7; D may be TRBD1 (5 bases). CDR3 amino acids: CASSEWEPDSFF. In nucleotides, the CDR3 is TGCGCCAGCAGTGAGTGGGAACCTGACAGCTTCTTC.